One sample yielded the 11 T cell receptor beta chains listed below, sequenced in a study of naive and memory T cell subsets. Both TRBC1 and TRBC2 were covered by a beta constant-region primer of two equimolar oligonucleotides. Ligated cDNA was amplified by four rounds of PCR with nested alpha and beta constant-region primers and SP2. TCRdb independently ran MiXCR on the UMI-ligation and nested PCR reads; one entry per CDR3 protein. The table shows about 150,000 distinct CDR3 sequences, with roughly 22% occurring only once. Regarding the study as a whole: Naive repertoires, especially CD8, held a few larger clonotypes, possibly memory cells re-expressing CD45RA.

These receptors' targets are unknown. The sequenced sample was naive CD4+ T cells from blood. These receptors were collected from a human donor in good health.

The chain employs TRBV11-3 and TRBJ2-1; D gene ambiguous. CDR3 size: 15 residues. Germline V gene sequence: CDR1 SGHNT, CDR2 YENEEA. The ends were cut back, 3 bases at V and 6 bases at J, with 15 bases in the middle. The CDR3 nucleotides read TGTGCCAGCAGCTTCTACCCAAACCCCTTCAATGAGCAGTTCTTC. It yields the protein CASSFYPNPFNEQFF.

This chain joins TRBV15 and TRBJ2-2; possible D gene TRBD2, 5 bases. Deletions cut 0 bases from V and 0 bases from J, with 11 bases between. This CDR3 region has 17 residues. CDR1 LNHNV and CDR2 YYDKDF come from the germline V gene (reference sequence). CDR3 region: CATSRDLQRSNTGELFF. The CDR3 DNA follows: TGTGCCACCAGCAGAGATCTGCAGCGGTCGAACACCGGGGAGCTGTTTTTT.

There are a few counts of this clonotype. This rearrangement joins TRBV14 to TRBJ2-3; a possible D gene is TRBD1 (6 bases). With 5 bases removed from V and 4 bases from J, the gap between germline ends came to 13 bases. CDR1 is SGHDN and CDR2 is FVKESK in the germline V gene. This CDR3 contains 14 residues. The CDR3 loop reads CASSEIQGSDTQYF. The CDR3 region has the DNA TGTGCCAGCAGCGAAATACAGGGATCAGATACGCAGTATTTT.

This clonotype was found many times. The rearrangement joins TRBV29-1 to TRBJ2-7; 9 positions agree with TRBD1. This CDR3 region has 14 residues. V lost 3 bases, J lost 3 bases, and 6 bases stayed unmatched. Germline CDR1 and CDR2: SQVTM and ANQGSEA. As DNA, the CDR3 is TGCAGCGTTGAGTCGGGACAGGGTGGCTACGAGCAGTACTTC. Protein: CSVESGQGGYEQYF.

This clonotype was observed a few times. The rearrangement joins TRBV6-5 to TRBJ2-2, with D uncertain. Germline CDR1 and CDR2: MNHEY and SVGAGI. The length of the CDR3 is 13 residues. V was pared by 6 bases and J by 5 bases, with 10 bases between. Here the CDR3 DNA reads TGTGCCAGCAGCCGTAGTGTAACCGGGGAGCTGTTTTTT. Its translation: CASSRSVTGELFF.

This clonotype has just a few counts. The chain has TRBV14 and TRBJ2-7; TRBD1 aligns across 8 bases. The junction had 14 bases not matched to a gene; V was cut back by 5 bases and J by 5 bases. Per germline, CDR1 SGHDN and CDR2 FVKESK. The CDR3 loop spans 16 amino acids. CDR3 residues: CASSSRVGQGSNEQYF. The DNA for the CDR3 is TGTGCCAGCAGCTCACGAGTCGGACAGGGTTCTAACGAGCAGTACTTC.

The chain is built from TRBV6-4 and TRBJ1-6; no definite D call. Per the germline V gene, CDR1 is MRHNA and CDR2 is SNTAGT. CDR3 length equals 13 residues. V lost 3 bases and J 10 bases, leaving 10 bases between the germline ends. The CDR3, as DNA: TGTGCCAGCAGTGAGGATAGTCGATCACCCCTCCACTTT. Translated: CASSEDSRSPLHF.

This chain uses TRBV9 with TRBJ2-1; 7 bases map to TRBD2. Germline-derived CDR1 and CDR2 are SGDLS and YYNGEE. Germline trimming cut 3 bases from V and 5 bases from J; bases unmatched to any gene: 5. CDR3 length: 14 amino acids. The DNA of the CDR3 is TGTGCCAGCAGCGAGGGAGGGCCCAACAATGAGCAGTTCTTC. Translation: CASSEGGPNNEQFF.

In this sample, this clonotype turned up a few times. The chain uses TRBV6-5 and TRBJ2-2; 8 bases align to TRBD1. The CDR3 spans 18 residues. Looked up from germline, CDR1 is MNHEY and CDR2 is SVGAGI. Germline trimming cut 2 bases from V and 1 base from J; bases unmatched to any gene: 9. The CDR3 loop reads CASSYRGTGTGNTGELFF. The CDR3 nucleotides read TGTGCCAGCAGTTACCGAGGAACCGGGACAGGGAACACCGGGGAGCTGTTTTTT.

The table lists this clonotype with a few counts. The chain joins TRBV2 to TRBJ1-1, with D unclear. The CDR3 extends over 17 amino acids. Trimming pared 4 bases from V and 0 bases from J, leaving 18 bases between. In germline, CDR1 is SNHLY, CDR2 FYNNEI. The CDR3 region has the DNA TGTGCCAGCAGTGCACGGCTCCTTGGCGCCATGAACACTGAAGCTTTCTTT. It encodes CASSARLLGAMNTEAFF.

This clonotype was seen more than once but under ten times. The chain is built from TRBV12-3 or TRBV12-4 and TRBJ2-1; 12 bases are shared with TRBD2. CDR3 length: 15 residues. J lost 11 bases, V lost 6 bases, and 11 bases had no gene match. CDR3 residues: CASSLAGGGPHKQFF. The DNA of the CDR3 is TGTGCCAGCAGCCTAGCGGGAGGGGGCCCCCACAAGCAGTTCTTC.